This record covers a single T cell receptor beta chain. Original processing methods: The authors estimated nucleated cell counts from reference gene primer amplification. Sequenced by immunoSEQ multiplex PCR; TCRdb stores in-frame clones only, minus some. That table furnishes V, J and clone size, whereas the DNA furnished D and trimming. The sample includes hundreds of thousands of clones, 70% to 90% seen only once; the top ten take 3.5% to 4.5%. Participants, roughly 18 to 100 years old, spanned approximately 26 US areas. Participants reported their clinical history, and cohort assignment relied on those reports. The data originate from a study of blood T cell repertoires in COVID-19. Across the whole study: Sources were T cells, B-cell-depleted T cells, or PBMCs; the material itself was cDNA or gDNA.

Germline assignment: CDR1 MRHNA and CDR2 SNTAGT. V lost 6 bases and J lost 1; bases outside the gene matches: 2. The length of the CDR3 is 14 residues. Input material: PBMCs or T cells enriched from blood (not recorded which). The receptor comes from a man between 25 and 39 years old with acute COVID-19. This sequence joins TRBV6-4 and TRBJ2-3; TRBD2 aligns across 9 bases. The CDR3 region is CASSLAGGTDTQYF. The CDR3 nucleotides are TGTGCCAGCAGCTTAGCGGGGGGCACAGATACGCAGTATTTT.